The rows below give T cell receptor beta chains drawn from one sample of a study of blood T cell repertoires in COVID-19. Profiled with immunoSEQ multiplex PCR; TCRdb holds only in-frame clones, not every one. The sample yields tens of thousands of clones, about 85% seen once. Source material: peripheral blood. All receptors derive from a human donor in a cohort sampled during active COVID-19. Each CDR3 is given with its conserved first and last residue. A D gene is named only where the DNA matches it firmly. The size of a clone is reported for some rows only, either as once, few or many, or as a class for expanded clones.

TRBJ1-5 TRBD1 few TRBV19 CASRQGNQPQHF TGTGCCAGTCGACAGGGGAACCAGCCCCAGCATTTT
TRBJ1-5 NA NA TRBV14 CASSPSRGQPQHF TGTGCCAGCAGCCCCTCGAGAGGTCAGCCCCAGCATTTT
TRBJ2-7 NA NA TRBV4-1 CASSLEGNRANEQYF TGCGCCAGCAGCCTAGAAGGGAACAGGGCGAACGAGCAGTACTTC
TRBJ1-4 TRBD1 NA TRBV28 CASSSGGRAEKLFF TGTGCCAGCAGTTCAGGGGGCAGGGCTGAAAAACTGTTTTTT
TRBJ1-1 TRBD1 NA TRBV6-5 CASSSARTGGLTEAFF TGTGCCAGCAGTTCCGCGAGGACAGGGGGTCTCACTGAAGCTTTCTTT
TRBJ2-1 TRBD1 NA TRBV7-3 CASSLQGSSSYNEQFF TGTGCCAGCAGCCTACAGGGGTCCAGCTCCTACAATGAGCAGTTCTTC
TRBJ2-3 NA NA TRBV9 CASSVLTSTDTQYF TGTGCCAGCAGCGTCCTGACTAGCACAGATACGCAGTATTTT
TRBJ2-1 TRBD2 NA TRBV7-2 CASSSGTSGTRNNEQFF TGTGCCAGCAGCTCCGGGACTAGCGGGACCCGAAACAATGAGCAGTTCTTC
TRBJ1-2 NA once TRBV5-5 CASSLTGSDYGYTF TGTGCCAGCAGCTTGACAGGCTCGGACTATGGCTACACCTTC
TRBJ2-2 NA NA TRBV30 CAWSKGRGELFF TGTGCCTGGAGTAAGGGGCGCGGGGAGCTGTTTTTT
TRBJ2-3 TRBD1 NA TRBV5-5 CASSLQGAYGDTQYF TGTGCCAGCAGCCTACAGGGGGCGTATGGAGATACGCAGTATTTT
TRBJ2-2 NA NA TRBV29-1 CSAMTPANTGELFF TGCAGCGCCATGACACCCGCGAACACCGGGGAGCTGTTTTTT
TRBJ2-1 TRBD2 once TRBV5-1 CASSWGTSGRRGPYNEQFF TGCGCCAGCAGCTGGGGGACTAGCGGGAGAAGGGGCCCATACAATGAGCAGTTCTTC
TRBJ1-2 TRBD1 NA TRBV28 CASSYPRGGRGYTF TGTGCCAGCAGCTACCCGAGAGGGGGCAGGGGCTACACCTTC
TRBJ2-7 TRBD1 NA TRBV5-5 CASSLVSGQAYEQYF TGTGCCAGCAGCTTGGTTTCAGGACAGGCCTACGAGCAGTACTTC
TRBJ2-7 NA NA TRBV7-9 CASSSLTGPKITYEQYF TGTGCCAGCAGCTCCCTTACAGGGCCCAAAATTACCTACGAGCAGTACTTC
TRBJ2-1 TRBD2 NA TRBV9 CASSVGGGRGSNEQFF TGTGCCAGCAGCGTAGGAGGCGGGAGGGGGAGCAATGAGCAGTTCTTC
TRBJ2-3 TRBD2 NA TRBV11-1 CASSGRTREFGYTQYF TGTGCCAGCAGCGGTCGGACTAGAGAGTTTGGGTATACGCAGTATTTT
TRBJ1-2 NA NA TRBV5-8 CASSLRGNGYTF TGTGCCAGCAGCTTGAGGGGGAACGGCTACACCTTC
TRBJ2-5 NA NA TRBV27 CASSAEGGVSVGTQYF TGTGCCAGCAGCGCTGAAGGGGGTGTGAGTGTAGGGACCCAGTACTTC
TRBJ2-1 TRBD2 NA TRBV4-1 CASSQLAGEGNEQFF TGCGCCAGCAGCCAACTAGCGGGAGAGGGGAATGAGCAGTTCTTC
TRBJ1-6 NA NA TRBV6-5 CASSYDEGRFGSPLHF TGTGCCAGCAGTTATGACGAGGGCAGGTTCGGTTCACCCCTCCACTTT
TRBJ1-2 TRBD1 NA TRBV2 CASSSTGTGYGYTF TGTGCCAGCAGTTCAACCGGGACAGGCTATGGCTACACCTTC
TRBJ1-1 NA NA TRBV24-1 CATSDYPMSTEAFF TGTGCCACCAGTGATTACCCGATGAGCACTGAAGCTTTCTTT
TRBJ2-7 NA NA TRBV11-2 CASSLAGVGEQYF TGTGCCAGCAGCTTAGCCGGGGTTGGCGAGCAGTACTTC
TRBJ2-7 TRBD2 NA TRBV5-1 CASSSSGTSNEQYF TGCGCCAGCAGCTCGTCTGGGACTAGCAACGAGCAGTACTTC
TRBJ2-3 TRBD2 once TRBV10-1 CATLSGGAALYTDTQYF TGCGCCACCCTTAGCGGGGGAGCCGCGCTGTACACAGATACGCAGTATTTT
TRBJ1-3 NA once TRBV9 CASSPLDYYSGNTIYF TGTGCCAGCAGCCCTCTTGACTACTACTCTGGAAACACCATATATTTT
TRBJ2-6 NA NA TRBV30 CAWRARDYSGANVLTF TGTGCCTGGCGGGCCAGGGATTACTCTGGGGCCAACGTCCTGACTTTC
TRBJ2-5 TRBD2 NA TRBV27 CASSPRGGETQYF TGTGCCAGCAGTCCCCGGGGGGGCGAGACCCAGTACTTC
TRBJ2-2 NA NA TRBV30 CAWSVPYRNTGELFF TGTGCCTGGAGTGTCCCCTATAGGAACACCGGGGAGCTGTTTTTT
TRBJ1-2 TRBD1 few TRBV29-1 CSVEAGQGEGYTF TGCAGCGTTGAAGCCGGACAGGGGGAAGGCTACACCTTC
TRBJ1-5 NA NA TRBV27 CASSLFGGNQPQHF TGTGCCAGCAGTTTATTCGGGGGCAATCAGCCCCAGCATTTT
TRBJ2-1 TRBD2 NA TRBV4-1 CASSAGGRTSYNEQFF TGCGCCAGCAGCGCAGGCGGGAGGACCTCCTACAATGAGCAGTTCTTC
TRBJ1-4 NA NA TRBV25-1 CASSEVGGGDEKLFF TGTGCCAGCAGTGAAGTTGGGGGAGGGGATGAAAAACTGTTTTTT
TRBJ2-3 NA NA TRBV5-4 CASKEGGGNTDTQYF TGTGCCAGCAAAGAAGGGGGAGGGAACACAGATACGCAGTATTTT
TRBJ1-3 NA NA TRBV6-6 CASRDVGGRSGNTIYF TGTGCCAGCAGAGACGTCGGGGGAAGGTCTGGAAACACCATATATTTT
TRBJ2-2 TRBD2 NA TRBV5-8 CASSPGLVTGELFF TGTGCCAGCAGCCCTGGACTAGTAACAGGGGAGCTGTTTTTT
TRBJ1-1 NA once TRBV9 CASSPRPGATEAFF TGTGCCAGCAGCCCCCGCCCAGGGGCAACTGAAGCTTTCTTT
TRBJ1-3 NA few TRBV19 CATRPGSGNTIYF TGTGCCACTCGTCCGGGCTCTGGAAACACCATATATTTT
TRBJ2-2 TRBD2 NA TRBV6-5 CASSSLAGGPGELFF TGTGCCAGCAGTTCCTTAGCGGGGGGGCCCGGGGAGCTGTTTTTT
TRBJ1-2 TRBD1 NA TRBV6-6 CASSYGTGELNGYTF TGTGCCAGCAGTTACGGGACAGGGGAGTTGAATGGCTACACCTTC
TRBJ2-1 NA NA TRBV5-1 CASSLDAGEQFF TGCGCCAGCAGCTTGGACGCCGGGGAGCAGTTCTTC
TRBJ2-7 NA NA TRBV19 CASSIRGFHEQYF TGTGCCAGTAGTATCCGAGGGTTCCACGAGCAGTACTTC
TRBJ2-1 NA NA TRBV3-1/TRBV3-2 CASSPLLQSSYNEQFF TGTGCCAGCAGCCCTTTACTACAAAGCTCCTACAATGAGCAGTTCTTC
TRBJ2-7 NA NA TRBV27 CASSLSASREQYF TGTGCCAGCAGTTTATCGGCTAGCCGCGAGCAGTACTTC
TRBJ1-1 NA NA TRBV10-3 CAISDTNTEAFF TGTGCCATCAGTGACACAAACACTGAAGCTTTCTTT